These 4 T cell receptor beta chains came from one sample sequenced in a study of early T cells in non-severe SARS-CoV-2 infection. TCRdb reprocessed the 5' RACE reads via MiXCR and lists one record per CDR3 protein. This table has roughly 100,000 distinct CDR3 sequences, about an eighth appearing once. The specimen was whole blood. Source of these receptors: an adult who was a healthcare worker with PCR-confirmed SARS-CoV-2 infection or an uninfected control (not recorded which).

This clonotype turned up a few times. The rearrangement joins TRBV7-8 to TRBJ1-6; D perhaps matches TRBD1 (5 bases). Germline values: CDR1 SGHVS, CDR2 FQNEAQ. The CDR3 runs 14 residues. V was trimmed by 2 bases and J by 8 bases, leaving 10 bases between them. The CDR3 protein is CASSLRDVDSPLHF. In nucleotides, the CDR3 is TGTGCCAGCAGCTTACGGGACGTAGATTCACCCCTCCACTTT.

The chain recombines TRBV30 with TRBJ2-7; TRBD1 or TRBD2 may be the D gene (6 bases each). The germline V and J ends were trimmed by 0 bases and 2 bases, with 11 bases remaining between them. Germline-derived CDR1 and CDR2 are GTSNPN and SVGIG (reference sequence). The CDR3 runs 14 residues. CDR3 sequence (DNA): TGTGCCTGGAGTGTCGGGGGCGCAACCTACGAGCAGTACTTC. As protein: CAWSVGGATYEQYF.

This clonotype showed up just a few times. This chain joins TRBV9 and TRBJ2-7, with TRBD1 as a possible D gene (6 bases). Germline CDR1 SGDLS, CDR2 YYNGEE. V shed 4 bases and J shed 5 bases, with 13 bases lying between them. The CDR3 consists of 13 residues. In DNA, the CDR3 is TGTGCCAGCAGCACACGGACAGATCACGAGCAGTACTTC. Its protein product is CASSTRTDHEQYF.

CDR3 loop: CASSRWAGALAKNIQYF. CDR3 coding DNA: TGCGCCAGCAGCCGCTGGGCGGGGGCTCTAGCCAAAAACATTCAGTACTTC. The chain uses TRBV5-1 and TRBJ2-4; a possible D gene is TRBD2 (7 bases). Trimming took off 4 bases at V and 0 bases at J, with 17 bases between the two ends. CDR3 size: 17 residues. CDR1 and CDR2 (germline): SGHRS, YFSETQ.